This T cell receptor beta chain was identified during a study of T cells in Graves' hyperthyroidism and ophthalmopathy. Stable hyperthyroidism: no ophthalmopathy progression over 18 months of follow-up. Amplification of TCR beta CDR3 regions used RNA as the template. With the HTBI primer set, the TCR CDR3 went through a first round of RT-PCR. TCRdb used MiXCR to reprocess the multiplex PCR reads, holding one entry per CDR3 protein. The repertoire holds roughly 330,000 distinct CDR3 sequences, with approximately 16% as singletons. This CDR3 is built from 17 residues. CDR1 LGHNT and CDR2 FRNRAP come from the germline V gene. With 1 base removed from V and 3 bases from J, the gap between germline ends came to 16 bases.

The sequence came from a man between 25 and 39 years old with Graves' hyperthyroidism. The chain employs TRBV12-5 and TRBJ2-1; D is possibly TRBD2 (5 bases). Sequencing was performed on blood. CDR3 sequence: CASGLEGALPYYNEQFF. CDR3 nucleotides: TGTGCTAGTGGTTTGGAGGGAGCCCTTCCCTACTACAATGAGCAGTTCTTC.